This T cell receptor (beta chain) was obtained from a study of shared clonotypes between healthy human individuals. Overall study context: A couple of female and a few male donors aged 18 to 49 were enrolled. General study findings and limits: A limitation of the genetic and exposure-history diversity represented arose from few donors.

Running of the assay took place at deep level. The table came from immunoSEQ multiplex PCR; TCRdb's copy has only in-frame clones and leaves some out. The table includes roughly 2,300,000 clones, about nine tenths detected once. For this clone: Its target is unknown.

V dropped 6 bases and J dropped 3 bases, with 15 bases sitting between them. The germline V gene encodes CDR1 SGHTA and CDR2 FQGNSA. The CDR3 length is 15 residues. The source of this sequence is a young man in good health. Some clones in this sample may be carry-over from other donors' samples. The J gene is TRBJ1-5, the V gene TRBV7-2, with a weak D call TRBD1 (5 bases). Sequencing was performed on naive CD4+ T cells from PBMCs. Subset specified: CD45RA+ positively selected. The CDR3 region is CASRQLGAPNQPQHF. In DNA form, the CDR3 reads TGTGCCAGCAGGCAGCTAGGGGCCCCCAATCAGCCCCAGCATTTT.